This T cell receptor beta chain is from a study of blood T cell repertoires in COVID-19. Study-wide context: From the United States, Italy and Spain came samples of acute and convalescent COVID-19.

Germline lookup yields CDR1 SGHRS and CDR2 YFSETQ. The CDR3 spans 17 residues. V lost 0 bases, J lost 2 bases, and 4 bases stayed unmatched. Original processing methods: Counts of nucleated cells, estimated from reference gene primer amplification, were obtained. The table came from immunoSEQ multiplex PCR; TCRdb's copy has only in-frame clones and leaves some out. V and J calls and clone size follow that table, whereas D and trimming were derived from the DNA. The sample contains about 210,000 clones, 84% of which appear only once. This receptor was obtained from a woman aged 80 or over with COVID-19, enrolled during active disease. Material: peripheral blood. The V and J genes are TRBV5-1 and TRBJ2-1, with 11 bases fitting TRBD2. DNA of the CDR3: TGCGCCAGCAGCTTGGATAGCGGGGGGGCCGCCTACAATGAGCAGTTCTTC. Its translation is CASSLDSGGAAYNEQFF.